This TCR beta chain came from a study of cytomegalovirus exposure and HLA in healthy donors. With respect to this clone: Its antigen is as yet unknown.

From germline, CDR1 is SQVTM and CDR2 ANQGSEA. With V trimmed by 4 bases and J by 4 bases, 1 base remained unmatched. This CDR3 is built from 12 residues. A multiplex PCR was run with 60 Vbeta primers and 13 Jbeta primers. TCRdb's copy holds only in-frame clones and misses some; the assay was immunoSEQ multiplex PCR. This table has 160,000 or so clones, roughly three quarters appearing once. Study results and limitations: In a later analysis, TCR beta V- and J-gene trimming was associated with a missense DCLRE1C variant. In the analysis, some V segments, TRBV6-2 and TRBV6-3 included, were excluded as indistinguishable.

Everyone who donated was a healthy bone marrow donor. The donors, nominally healthy at sampling, likely had unrecorded immune exposures. Source material: PBMCs. The clonotype was recovered from a young man in good health and CMV-seropositive. V is TRBV29-1 and J is TRBJ2-7, with 10 positions matching TRBD1. CDR3 in DNA: TGCAGCGTTGGACAGGGGGCTTACGAGCAGTACTTC. Its protein product is CSVGQGAYEQYF.